A single sample gave rise to the 29 T cell receptor beta chains below, sequenced in a study of T cell repertoires in cytomegalovirus infection. TCRdb fed the reads into MiXCR, producing one record per CDR3 protein. The repertoire has roughly 920,000 distinct CDR3 sequences, roughly 30% of them found once; the top ten carry more than 13%. Their antigens remain unidentified. The input for sequencing was cultured CD8+ T cells from PBMCs, taken from culture after CMV antigen stimulation. The receptors shown here come from a human donor in good health (CMV status not recorded). Some clones in this sample may be carry-over from other donors' samples.

Many counts were recorded for this clonotype. The chain combines TRBV7-2 with TRBJ1-5; the D gene is possibly TRBD1 (5 bases). The V gene's germline CDR1 is SGHTA and CDR2 FQGNSA. Trimming cost V 3 bases and J 0 bases, with 9 bases left between them. This CDR3 comprises 15 residues. This CDR3 reads CASSLSGVSNQPQHF. CDR3 bases: TGTGCCAGCAGCTTGTCGGGGGTTAGCAATCAGCCCCAGCATTTT.

V and J are TRBV7-9 and TRBJ1-1; D gene uncertain. CDR1 is SEHNR, CDR2 FQNEAQ, per germline (reference sequence). With 4 bases removed from V and 2 bases from J, the gap between germline ends came to 14 bases. This CDR3 is 15 amino acids long. In nucleotides, the CDR3 is TGTGCCAGCAGCTCCGTCGGGGTCACAAACACTGAAGCTTTCTTT. Its protein product is CASSSVGVTNTEAFF.

This clonotype was seen a few times. This chain connects TRBV25-1 to TRBJ2-5; 10 nucleotides align to TRBD2. There are 15 residues in the CDR3. CDR1 is MGHDK and CDR2 is SYGVNS in the germline V gene. V was clipped by 1 base and J by 7 bases; unmatched bases: 6. CDR3 residues: CASSEWGPSGGTQYF. For the CDR3, the DNA is TGTGCCAGCAGTGAATGGGGCCCTAGCGGGGGGACCCAGTACTTC.

There are a few counts of this clonotype. This rearrangement joins TRBV18 to TRBJ1-1; tentative D call: TRBD1 (5 bases). With 6 bases removed from V and 6 bases from J, the gap between germline ends came to 11 bases. Germline V gene lookup returns CDR1 KGHSH and CDR2 LQKENI. This CDR3 region has 12 residues. CDR3 sequence: CASSTDIAEAFF. DNA for the CDR3: TGTGCCAGCTCGACAGATATTGCTGAAGCTTTCTTT.

This clonotype was seen more than once but under ten times. V is TRBV7-9 and J is TRBJ1-1; D ambiguous. V lost 3 bases and J 7 bases, leaving 15 bases between the germline ends. In germline, CDR1 is SEHNR, CDR2 FQNEAQ (reference sequence). The CDR3 is made up of 14 amino acids. The CDR3 DNA follows: TGTGCCAGCAGCTTGAGAGGCGGTGTCCATGAAGCTTTCTTT. Amino acid sequence: CASSLRGGVHEAFF. Variable domain in full (rest from reference TRBV7-9 and TRBJ1-1): DTGVSQNPRHKITKRGQNVTFRCDPISEHNRLYWYRQTLGQGPEFLTYFQNEAQLEKSRLLSDRFSAERPKGSFSTLEIQRTEQGDSAMYLCASSLRGGVHEAFFGQGTRLTVV.

This clonotype was seen more than once but under ten times. The chain links TRBV2 to TRBJ1-2; no reliable D call. V shed 2 bases and J shed 3 bases, with 4 bases lying between them. CDR1 and CDR2 from the germline V gene are SNHLY and FYNNEI. This CDR3 is 12 amino acids long. CDR3: CASSELDYGYTF. The CDR3 nucleotides read TGTGCCAGCAGTGAATTGGACTATGGCTACACCTTC.

V and J are TRBV7-6 and TRBJ2-7; D not certain. Per germline, CDR1 SGHVS and CDR2 FNYEAQ. The ends were cut back, 3 bases at V and 6 bases at J, with 9 bases in the middle. CDR3 length: 12 amino acids. DNA of the CDR3: TGTGCCAGCAGCTTGGGTAGTCGCGAGCAGTACTTC. Its protein is CASSLGSREQYF.

This clonotype was seen a handful of times. V usage is TRBV7-9 and J usage is TRBJ2-2; 7 positions agree with TRBD1. The CDR3 has 14 residues. CDR1 SEHNR and CDR2 FQNEAQ come from the germline V gene (reference sequence). The trim removed 8 bases at V and 6 bases at J, leaving 9 bases unmatched. The CDR3 region has the DNA TGTGCCAGCTCCCACCCAGGGGGTCCCGGGGAGCTGTTTTTT. As protein: CASSHPGGPGELFF.

The rearrangement uses TRBV6-1 and TRBJ2-3; TRBD2 aligns across 9 bases. After removal of 6 bases from V and 2 bases from J, the junction contained 9 bases not matched to a gene. CDR1 is MNHNS and CDR2 is SASEGT in the germline V gene. This CDR3 has 16 residues. The CDR3 DNA follows: TGTGCCAGCAGCGCGGATCTAGCGGGGATCACAGATACGCAGTATTTT. Its protein is CASSADLAGITDTQYF.

This rearrangement joins TRBV5-4 to TRBJ2-3; 7 bases are a match to TRBD2. This CDR3 contains 18 residues. CDR1 SGHNT and CDR2 YYREEE come from the germline V gene (reference sequence). Germline trimming cut 4 bases from V and 7 bases from J; bases unmatched to any gene: 21. The CDR3 DNA reads TGTGCCAGCAGCCCTACCCCCCAGCCGGAGGCGGGGGTAAATACGCAGTATTTT. It translates to CASSPTPQPEAGVNTQYF.

This CDR3 reads CASSQKRLAALQETQYF. In DNA form, the CDR3 reads TGTGCCAGCAGCCAGAAGAGACTAGCGGCGTTACAAGAGACCCAGTACTTC. The rearrangement joins TRBV6-1 to TRBJ2-5; 9 nucleotides agree with TRBD2. From germline, CDR1 is MNHNS and CDR2 SASEGT. This CDR3 region has 17 residues. Unmatched junction bases numbered 13, after V lost 6 bases and J lost 2 bases.

The V call is TRBV10-3, the J call TRBJ2-7; D might be TRBD2 (5 bases). Germline-derived CDR1 and CDR2 are ENHRY and SYGVKD. CDR3 length: 13 amino acids. V was shortened by 11 bases and J by 3 bases, with 17 bases between the two germline ends. The CDR3 nucleotides read TGTGCCGCGGGCTCCGCATCCGTCTACGAGCAGTACGTC. Translating gives CAAGSASVYEQYV.

The chain combines TRBV6-6 with TRBJ1-1; tentatively, D is TRBD1 (6 bases). This CDR3 contains 14 residues. Germline CDR1 MNHNY, CDR2 SVGAGI (reference sequence). V lost 8 bases, J lost 8 bases, and 21 bases lay in between. CDR3 amino acids: CASSYEQGSREAFF. The CDR3 nucleotides read TGTGCCAGCTCCTACGAACAGGGTAGTCGAGAAGCTTTCTTT.

The rearrangement uses TRBV27 and TRBJ2-2; possibly TRBD1 or TRBD2 for D (5 bases each). The germline CDR1 and CDR2 sequences are MNHEY and SMNVEV (reference sequence). Trimming took 7 bases from V and 5 from J, leaving 20 bases between them. The length of the CDR3 is 16 residues. Here the CDR3 reads CASTPGRGSRTGELFF. The CDR3 DNA reads as TGTGCCAGCACACCGGGCCGGGGCTCGAGGACCGGGGAGCTGTTTTTT.

This clonotype was found a few times. The chain links TRBV27 to TRBJ2-2, with TRBD2 identical over 7 bases. The ends lost 2 bases at V and 1 base at J; junction bases unmatched: 4. From germline, CDR1 is MNHEY and CDR2 SMNVEV (reference sequence). The CDR3 is made up of 16 amino acids. The CDR3 protein is CASSLTAGVNTGELFF. CDR3 bases: TGTGCCAGCAGTTTAACGGCGGGGGTGAACACCGGGGAGCTGTTTTTT.

This chain uses TRBV7-9 with TRBJ1-4; no definite D call. V lost 1 base and J 6 bases, leaving 12 bases between the germline ends. The CDR3 has 15 amino acids. Germline-derived CDR1 and CDR2 are SEHNR and FQNEAQ (reference sequence). The DNA for the CDR3 is TGTGCCAGCAGCTTAGGTCTCAAGCACGATGAAAAACTGTTTTTT. Translating it yields CASSLGLKHDEKLFF.

J is TRBJ1-1 and V is TRBV12-3 or TRBV12-4; 8 bases align to TRBD1. The length of the CDR3 is 13 residues. Trimming took 6 bases from V and 11 from J; bases not matched to a gene: 11. CDR3 sequence reads: CASRTGTGSSAFF. CDR3 nucleotide sequence: TGTGCCAGCAGGACGGGGACAGGATCATCGGCTTTCTTT.

This clonotype came up many times. The J gene is TRBJ2-3, the V gene TRBV7-2, with D possibly being TRBD1 or TRBD2 (5 bases each). The V gene lost 1 base and the J gene lost 3 bases, with 14 bases spanning the gap. Germline CDR1 SGHTA, CDR2 FQGNSA. The CDR3 consists of 16 residues. This CDR3 is CASSLVGQGATDTQYF. The CDR3 coding sequence is TGTGCCAGCAGCTTAGTGGGCCAGGGAGCAACAGATACGCAGTATTTT.

The J gene is TRBJ2-3, the V gene TRBV7-9; a possible D gene is TRBD2 (7 bases). This CDR3 contains 15 residues. Per the germline V gene, CDR1 is SEHNR and CDR2 is FQNEAQ (reference sequence). The ends were cut back, 4 bases at V and 5 bases at J, with 16 bases in the middle. CDR3 in amino acids: CASSYYWRGQDTQYF. The DNA of the CDR3 is TGTGCCAGCAGCTACTACTGGCGGGGGCAAGATACGCAGTATTTT.

This clonotype was seen a handful of times. The chain employs TRBV4-3 and TRBJ1-5, with D unresolved. V was cut by 0 bases and J by 4 bases, with 13 bases left in between. CDR1 and CDR2 from the germline V gene are LGHNA and YSLEER. The CDR3 length is 16 residues. The CDR3 protein is CASSQDAADPNQPQHF. Here the CDR3 DNA reads TGCGCCAGCAGCCAAGATGCGGCCGACCCAAATCAGCCCCAGCATTTT.

The chain has TRBV5-5 and TRBJ2-3; 13 bases map to TRBD2. The germline gives CDR1 SGHKS, CDR2 YYEKEE (reference sequence). With V trimmed by 0 bases and J by 1 base, 2 bases remained unmatched. This CDR3 comprises 17 residues. The CDR3 bases are TGTGCCAGCAGCTTGGCCACTAGCGGGGGGGGCACAGATACGCAGTATTTT. It codes for CASSLATSGGGTDTQYF.

With regard to this clonotype: The junction differs from germline at one of its ends, possibly a read error. The chain is built from TRBV7-7 and TRBJ2-7, with no clear D. This CDR3 contains 14 residues. Germline values: CDR1 SSHAT, CDR2 FNYEAQ (reference sequence). The CDR3 is CASSSDLGSYEQYF. In nucleotides, the CDR3 is TGTGCTAGCAGCTCGGACCTTGGTTCCTACGAGCAGTACTTC.

This clonotype was counted only a few times. The V gene is TRBV11-1, the J gene TRBJ2-5; 9 nucleotides line up with TRBD2. V lost 2 bases and J lost 2; bases outside the gene matches: 12. Germline values: CDR1 SGHAT, CDR2 FQDESV (reference sequence). The CDR3 is made up of 18 amino acids. CDR3 sequence (DNA): TGTGCCAGCAGCTTATCGGAGTGGGTAGCGGGGGAACAAGAGACCCAGTACTTC. It specifies CASSLSEWVAGEQETQYF.

CDR3 sequence (DNA): TGTGCCAGCAGTTTAGCGGGGGGGCTGGCTGAGCAGTTCTTC. This codes for CASSLAGGLAEQFF. The chain joins TRBV12-3 or TRBV12-4 to TRBJ2-1; perhaps TRBD2 as D (7 bases). Trimming left V 0 bases short and J 9 bases short, with 12 bases between. CDR3 length: 14 residues.

This clonotype occurred a few times. This chain joins TRBV27 and TRBJ2-7; D is unresolved. The CDR3 has 14 residues. CDR1 MNHEY and CDR2 SMNVEV come from the germline V gene (reference sequence). V was trimmed by 5 bases and J by 0 bases, leaving 11 bases between them. CDR3 nucleotide sequence: TGTGCCAGCAGTCCCGATCCCAGCTCCTACGAGCAGTACGTC. Its translation: CASSPDPSSYEQYV.

The CDR3, as DNA: TGCAGTGCTGGAGGACAGTCAGGTGAAGCTTTCTTT. This translates into CSAGGQSGEAFF. The V call is TRBV20-1, the J call TRBJ1-1, with a possible D match to TRBD1 (6 bases). Looked up from germline, CDR1 is DFQATT and CDR2 is SNEGSKA (reference sequence). V gave up 5 bases and J gave up 7 bases, with 14 bases separating them. This CDR3 has 12 amino acids.

The rearrangement uses TRBV3-1 and TRBJ2-1, with TRBD2 identical over 11 bases. The CDR3 extends over 18 amino acids. Losses at the gene ends were 5 bases for V and 3 bases for J; bases not matched to a gene: 12. CDR1 is LGHDT, CDR2 YNNKEL, per germline (reference sequence). The CDR3 nucleotides are TGTGCCAGCAGCTTAGGCAATAGCGGGGGGGCCAACTACAATGAGCAGTTCTTC. Translated, it gives CASSLGNSGGANYNEQFF.

A word on this clonotype: A single base separates this from a much larger clone, so it may be a read error. The rearrangement uses TRBV7-9 and TRBJ2-1, with D perhaps TRBD1 (5 bases). The CDR3 spans 14 residues. The germline V gene has CDR1 SEHNR and CDR2 FQNEAQ (reference sequence). CDR3 sequence reads: CANSPEGAVDEQFF. The CDR3 DNA is TGTGCCAACAGCCCCGAAGGGGCGGTGGATGAGCAGTTCTTC.

V gene TRBV6-1 combines with J gene TRBJ2-1; D not resolved. The germline V and J ends were trimmed by 2 bases and 6 bases, with 14 bases remaining between them. This CDR3 is 15 amino acids long. Per germline, CDR1 MNHNS and CDR2 SASEGT. CDR3 region: CASSESWSRSNEQFF. The CDR3 coding sequence is TGTGCCAGCAGTGAAAGTTGGAGCCGTTCCAATGAGCAGTTCTTC.